A few counts support the clone carrying this T cell receptor beta chain. Profiling relied on immunoSEQ multiplex PCR, and the TCRdb table lists in-frame clones only, not all of them. The sample has 9,400 or so clones, around 79% seen once. The sample originates from a study of T cells and copy number aberrations in small-cell lung cancer. The sequencing input was normal tissue next to the tumor. This clonotype was sampled from a man aged 55 to 70 with small cell lung cancer.

This CDR3 reads CASSSFWSPYNEQFF. In nucleotides, the CDR3 is TGTGCCAGCAGCAGCTTCTGGAGCCCCTACAATGAGCAGTTCTTC. The chain recombines TRBV2 with TRBJ2-1, with D uncertain. V lost 6 bases and J lost 2, with 14 bases in between. Germline lookup yields CDR1 SNHLY and CDR2 FYNNEI. CDR3 size: 15 residues.